This T cell receptor beta chain was profiled in a study of response to subunit inactivated influenza vaccine. TCRdb redid the calling of the RT-PCR reads with MiXCR, one entry per CDR3 protein. The table has 600,000 to 850,000 distinct CDR3 sequences, around 15% seen once. Trimming pared 0 bases from V and 2 bases from J, leaving 8 bases between. CDR3 length: 14 amino acids. The germline V gene has CDR1 MNHEY and CDR2 SVGAGI. Broader study findings: It was suggested by the authors that few new T cells are recruited by each seasonal influenza vaccination.

This clonotype appeared a few times. Its antigen is undetermined. Sequencing was performed on PBMCs from blood, taken around 15 days before vaccination. The source of this sequence is a man aged 50 to 60 who received an inactivated influenza vaccine. The J gene is TRBJ2-7, the V gene TRBV6-5, with D possibly TRBD2 on 5 matching bases. The CDR3 spells CASSYSADTYEQYF. The CDR3 DNA sequence: TGTGCCAGCAGTTACTCAGCGGATACCTACGAGCAGTACTTC.